The 28 T cell receptor beta chains listed next were all sequenced from one sample in a study of vaccination and CD4 T cells after COVID-19. Cultured CD4+ T cells had their DNA profiled by the Oncomine TCR Beta short-read assay. TCRdb re-analysed the PCR reads in MiXCR, keeping a single row per CDR3 protein. The data show around 20,000 distinct CDR3 sequences, with 45% to 60% seen just once and over 7.5% held by the top ten. Treatment noted: approximately 9-day PBMC culture with coronavirus spike peptide pools or control peptides (ViraFEST assay). Their antigens are not known. This specimen consisted of CD4+ T cells from blood, cultured in vitro, obtained after SARS-CoV-2 vaccination. Receptors were obtained from a human donor who had recovered from COVID-19.

The chain carries TRBV7-2 and TRBJ2-3; D gene uncertain. The V gene lost 2 bases and the J gene lost 3 bases, with 6 bases spanning the gap. The CDR3 has 13 amino acids. Germline V lookup: CDR1 SGHTA, CDR2 FQGNSA. CDR3: CASSLPSTDTQYF. The CDR3 nucleotides read TGTGCCAGCAGCTTACCATCAACAGATACGCAGTATTTT.

The chain uses TRBV10-3 and TRBJ1-2; D ambiguous. The CDR3 has 14 amino acids. V lost 3 bases and J lost 2, with 10 bases in between. Germline assignment: CDR1 ENHRY and CDR2 SYGVKD. Written as DNA, the CDR3 is TGTGCCATCAGTGATGGAGCGGCGAACTATGGCTACACCTTC. This sequence encodes CAISDGAANYGYTF.

The chain joins TRBV12-3 or TRBV12-4 to TRBJ1-1; D might be TRBD1 (5 bases). The CDR3 has 14 residues. Trimming left V 5 bases short and J 4 bases short, with 14 bases between. CDR3 in DNA: TGTGCCAGCAGTATTTCCCGGGGCGGCACTGAAGCTTTCTTT. As protein: CASSISRGGTEAFF.

This clonotype was detected only a few times. V is TRBV6-1 and J is TRBJ1-2; no firm D call. The V gene's germline CDR1 is MNHNS and CDR2 SASEGT. This CDR3 spans 14 amino acids. The V end was cut by 4 bases, the J end by 4 bases, with 13 bases between. DNA for the CDR3: TGTGCCAGCAGTGTTGCCACAGCCTCCTATGGCTACACCTTC. Amino acid sequence: CASSVATASYGYTF.

CDR3 sequence reads: CASSLRGGQVNEQFF. CDR3 sequence (DNA): TGTGCCAGCAGCTTGCGGGGGGGCCAGGTCAATGAGCAGTTCTTC. V usage is TRBV7-2 and J usage is TRBJ2-1; 9 nucleotides line up with TRBD2. CDR1 and CDR2 (germline): SGHTA, FQGNSA. This CDR3 has 15 amino acids. Unmatched junction bases numbered 6, after V lost 3 bases and J lost 6 bases.

This clonotype was found a few times. The chain recombines TRBV6-2 or TRBV6-3 with TRBJ2-3; tentatively, D is TRBD2 (6 bases). Trimming shortened V by 6 bases and J by 3 bases, and 16 bases separated the two germline ends. CDR1 and CDR2 from the germline V gene are MNHEY and SVGEGT. The CDR3 spans 15 residues. Here the CDR3 reads CASSLAGSSTDTQYF. Here the CDR3 DNA reads TGTGCCAGCAGCCTCGCCGGGAGTAGTACAGATACGCAGTATTTT.

The rearrangement links TRBV12-3 or TRBV12-4 to TRBJ2-5; 9 positions agree with TRBD1. This CDR3 is 13 amino acids long. With 5 bases clipped from V and 5 bases from J, the junction kept 3 bases outside the gene matches. CDR3 region: CASSGDRAETQYF. The CDR3 DNA reads as TGTGCCAGCAGTGGGGACAGGGCGGAGACCCAGTACTTC.

This chain connects TRBV6-2 or TRBV6-3 to TRBJ2-5; 7 positions match TRBD2. The J segment lost 2 bases and the V segment lost 2 bases, leaving 2 bases of the junction unmatched. CDR1 is MNHEY and CDR2 is SVGEGT in the germline V gene. CDR3 length equals 14 residues. CDR3 nucleotide sequence: TGTGCCAGCAGTTACGGGGGGGGACAAGAGACCCAGTACTTC. It encodes CASSYGGGQETQYF.

This clonotype was recorded a few times. This chain connects TRBV28 to TRBJ1-1; a weak D match, TRBD1 (6 bases). The CDR3 has 14 residues. Deletions cut 8 bases from V and 9 bases from J, with 22 bases between. Germline V lookup: CDR1 MDHEN, CDR2 SYDVKM. For the CDR3, the DNA is TGTGCCAGCCGACCCCTTGGGGGGCGCGTCAAAGCTTTCTTT. This translates into CASRPLGGRVKAFF. The whole variable domain, filled in from reference TRBV28 and TRBJ1-1, reads DVKVTQSSRYLVKRTGEKVFLECVQDMDHENMFWYRQDPGLGLRLIYFSYDVKMKEKGDIPEGYSVSREKKERFSLILESASTNQTSMYLCASRPLGGRVKAFFGQGTRLTVV.

The chain employs TRBV20-1 and TRBJ2-7; D is ambiguous. There are 12 residues in the CDR3. Trimming stripped 6 bases from V and 5 bases from J, with 14 bases between. Per the germline V gene, CDR1 is DFQATT and CDR2 is SNEGSKA (reference sequence). CDR3 sequence reads: CSAIPRFNEQYF. Here the CDR3 DNA reads TGCAGTGCCATCCCCCGGTTTAACGAGCAGTACTTC.

The chain employs TRBV12-3 or TRBV12-4 and TRBJ2-7; D gene ambiguous. V lost 0 bases and J lost 3, with 3 bases in between. There are 12 residues in the CDR3. This CDR3 is CASSLAFYEQYF. In nucleotides, the CDR3 is TGTGCCAGCAGTTTAGCCTTCTACGAGCAGTACTTC.

The chain couples TRBV19 to TRBJ1-6, with D possibly being TRBD1 (6 bases). Trimming shortened V by 5 bases and J by 6 bases, and 11 bases separated the two germline ends. The CDR3 length is 14 residues. In germline, CDR1 is LNHDA, CDR2 SQIVND (reference sequence). The CDR3 region is CASSPGQLNSPLHF. CDR3 coding DNA: TGTGCCAGTAGTCCCGGACAGCTTAATTCACCCCTCCACTTT.

This sequence joins TRBV25-1 and TRBJ2-7, with D tentatively TRBD1 (5 bases). V was cut by 1 base and J by 1 base, with 11 bases left in between. Per germline, CDR1 MGHDK and CDR2 SYGVNS. The CDR3 length is 15 residues. CDR3 region: CASSEFRAGSYEQYF. CDR3 DNA sequence: TGTGCCAGCAGTGAATTCAGGGCAGGGTCCTACGAGCAGTACTTC.

V and J are TRBV12-3 or TRBV12-4 and TRBJ1-5; D may be TRBD1 (5 bases). This CDR3 has 14 residues. The V gene lost 7 bases and the J gene lost 7 bases, with 17 bases spanning the gap. The CDR3 loop reads CASTLQGRGQPQHF. The CDR3 DNA follows: TGTGCCAGCACCCTCCAGGGTAGAGGACAGCCCCAGCATTTT.

This chain uses TRBV7-9 with TRBJ1-6; unclear D gene. CDR3 size: 14 residues. Germline V gene lookup returns CDR1 SEHNR and CDR2 FQNEAQ (reference sequence). The ends were cut back, 3 bases at V and 5 bases at J, with 8 bases in the middle. CDR3 sequence (DNA): TGTGCCAGCAGCTTGAATTTTGATAATTCACCCCTCCACTTT. It codes for CASSLNFDNSPLHF.

The chain has TRBV24-1 and TRBJ2-1, with 12 nucleotides matching TRBD2. V dropped 4 bases and J dropped 7; count of bases not matched to a gene: 10. The V gene's germline CDR1 is KGHDR and CDR2 SFDVKD. CDR3 length: 17 residues. The CDR3 is CATSDPGASGRVNEQFF. CDR3 sequence (DNA): TGTGCCACCAGTGACCCCGGGGCTAGCGGGAGGGTAAATGAGCAGTTCTTC.

The gene calls are TRBV30 and TRBJ1-6; 9 bases map to TRBD1. The CDR3 is 14 residues long. Unmatched junction bases numbered 8, after V lost 5 bases and J lost 9 bases. From germline, CDR1 is GTSNPN and CDR2 SVGIG (reference sequence). Written as DNA, the CDR3 is TGTGCCTGGCGCCAACAGGGGGCTGGTTCACCCCTCCACTTT. This translates into CAWRQQGAGSPLHF.

The chain joins TRBV19 to TRBJ1-5; no reliable D call. The germline V and J ends were trimmed by 6 bases and 7 bases, with 19 bases remaining between them. Looked up from germline, CDR1 is LNHDA and CDR2 is SQIVND (reference sequence). The CDR3 loop spans 15 amino acids. The CDR3 loop is CASRTPGITGQPQHF. CDR3 in DNA: TGTGCCAGTAGGACGCCGGGGATCACGGGGCAGCCCCAGCATTTT.

V and J are TRBV10-1 and TRBJ1-5; 8 bases fit TRBD1. V gave up 6 bases and J gave up 6 bases; unmatched junction bases: 7. This CDR3 has 14 amino acids. Germline CDR1 is WNHNN and CDR2 is SYGVQD (reference sequence). Written as DNA, the CDR3 is TGCGCCAGCAGGATACAGGGGGATTCTCAGCCCCAGCATTTT. Its protein product is CASRIQGDSQPQHF.

The rearrangement joins TRBV19 to TRBJ2-2, with TRBD1 as a possible D gene (5 bases). Trimming took off 5 bases at V and 0 bases at J, with 13 bases between the two ends. This CDR3 is 16 amino acids long. Germline V gives CDR1 LNHDA, CDR2 SQIVND (reference sequence). The CDR3 loop reads CASSFLGAANTGELFF. The CDR3 coding sequence is TGTGCCAGTAGTTTTCTAGGGGCAGCGAACACCGGGGAGCTGTTTTTT.

This chain uses TRBV7-9 with TRBJ1-2; TRBD1 might be the D (5 bases). There are 15 residues in the CDR3. Trimming took off 6 bases at V and 7 bases at J, with 21 bases between the two ends. Germline CDR1 is SEHNR and CDR2 is FQNEAQ (reference sequence). The CDR3 region has the DNA TGTGCCAGCAGGAGCGGGACGGAGGGAGTCCGTGGCTACACCTTC. Amino acid sequence: CASRSGTEGVRGYTF.

This clonotype has more than one count but fewer than ten. The chain has TRBV24-1 and TRBJ1-5, with D unclear. Germline CDR1 KGHDR, CDR2 SFDVKD. The length of the CDR3 is 9 residues. The ends were cut back, 6 bases at V and 7 bases at J, with 0 bases in the middle. In nucleotides, the CDR3 is TGTGCCACCAGTCAGCCCCAGCATTTT. This encodes CATSQPQHF.

This rearrangement joins TRBV20-1 to TRBJ1-5; weak D call: TRBD1 (5 bases). The V end was cut by 6 bases, the J end by 3 bases, with 12 bases between. The germline gives CDR1 DFQATT, CDR2 SNEGSKA (reference sequence). The CDR3 sequence is 13 residues long. In nucleotides, the CDR3 is TGCAGTGCCATACAGGCAGTCAATCAGCCCCAGCATTTT. It yields the protein CSAIQAVNQPQHF.

This sequence joins TRBV19 and TRBJ1-5, with no clear D. In germline, CDR1 is LNHDA, CDR2 SQIVND (reference sequence). Trimming shortened V by 0 bases and J by 9 bases, and 18 bases separated the two germline ends. The CDR3 has 16 residues. This chain's CDR3 is CASSIEGTGSSRPQHF. CDR3 DNA sequence: TGTGCCAGTAGTATAGAGGGAACGGGGTCGAGTCGGCCCCAGCATTTT.

The rearrangement uses TRBV20-1 and TRBJ2-7; 11 bases agree with TRBD2. The CDR3 has 15 residues. Germline CDR1 DFQATT, CDR2 SNEGSKA (reference sequence). Trimming took 3 bases from V and 9 from J; bases not matched to a gene: 13. The CDR3 bases are TGCAGTGCTAGGACGGGTAGCGGGGGGGCCGAAAGGCAGTACTTC. It codes for CSARTGSGGAERQYF.

This clonotype was observed a handful of times. The V and J genes are TRBV6-2 or TRBV6-3 and TRBJ1-1; no firm D call. CDR3 length: 13 residues. Trimming took 0 bases from V and 5 from J, leaving 7 bases between them. Germline V gene sequence: CDR1 MNHEY, CDR2 SVGEGT. CDR3 residues: CASSYSRLTEAFF. In DNA form, the CDR3 reads TGTGCCAGCAGTTACTCGAGGCTTACTGAAGCTTTCTTT.

A single count supports this clonotype. The V and J genes are TRBV7-6 and TRBJ1-2; 7 bases fit TRBD1. The junction had 19 bases not matched to a gene; V was cut back by 1 base and J by 5 bases. This CDR3 is built from 19 residues. The germline V gene has CDR1 SGHVS and CDR2 FNYEAQ. The CDR3 loop reads CASSLVLFRTGLPSYGYTF. CDR3 in DNA: TGTGCCAGCAGCTTAGTTCTCTTCCGGACAGGCCTTCCTTCATATGGCTACACCTTC.

The rearrangement uses TRBV7-9 and TRBJ1-2, with unresolved D. CDR1 SEHNR and CDR2 FQNEAQ come from the germline V gene (reference sequence). The V and J ends lost 0 bases and 8 bases respectively, with 4 bases between them. The CDR3 runs to 11 residues. CDR3 DNA sequence: TGTGCCAGCAGCTTAGCGGAAGGCTACACCTTC. Its translation: CASSLAEGYTF.